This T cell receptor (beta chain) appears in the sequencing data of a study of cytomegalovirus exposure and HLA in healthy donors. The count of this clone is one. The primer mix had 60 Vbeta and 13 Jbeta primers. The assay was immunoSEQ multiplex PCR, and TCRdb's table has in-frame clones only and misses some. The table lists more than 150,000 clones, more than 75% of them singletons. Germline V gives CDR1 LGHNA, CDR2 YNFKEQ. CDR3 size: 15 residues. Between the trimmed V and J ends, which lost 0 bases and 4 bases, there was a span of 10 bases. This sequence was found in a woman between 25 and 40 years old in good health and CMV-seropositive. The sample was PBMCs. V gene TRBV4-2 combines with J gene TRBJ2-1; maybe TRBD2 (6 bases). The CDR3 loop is CASSQDLGTYNEQFF. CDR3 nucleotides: TGTGCCAGCAGCCAAGATCTGGGGACTTACAATGAGCAGTTCTTC.